These 13 T cell receptor beta chains originate from one sample sequenced in a study of chemoradiotherapy in HPV16-positive cancers. Some clones are missing from TCRdb's copy, which holds only in-frame ones; the method was immunoSEQ multiplex PCR. Of approximately 19,000 clones listed, around 88% were seen once; the top ten hold under 5.5%. The starting material was blood, obtained from a patient who underwent chemoradiotherapy. These receptors came from a human donor with HPV-associated anogenital cancer.

In its sample, this clone was seen once. This chain uses TRBV5-4 with TRBJ2-1, with unresolved D. Trimming removed 1 base from V and 6 bases from J, with 8 bases in between. The CDR3 length is 13 residues. Germline-derived CDR1 and CDR2 are SGHNT and YYREEE (reference sequence). Here the CDR3 reads CASSLIQGNEQFF. The CDR3 nucleotides read TGTGCCAGCAGCTTGATACAAGGCAATGAGCAGTTCTTC.

This chain links TRBV6-4 with TRBJ1-1; no definite D call. The germline gives CDR1 MRHNA, CDR2 SNTAGT. Trimming took off 4 bases at V and 1 base at J, with 10 bases between the two ends. This CDR3 spans 14 amino acids. CDR3 sequence reads: CASSAAPGNTEAFF. CDR3 nucleotide sequence: TGTGCCAGCAGTGCTGCTCCTGGGAACACTGAAGCTTTCTTT.

DNA of the CDR3: TGTGCCAGCAGCGGAGGGGGCGGCTACAATGAGCAGTTCTTC. It codes for CASSGGGGYNEQFF. J is TRBJ2-1 and V is TRBV5-4, with D perhaps matching TRBD1 (7 bases). Trimming removed 4 bases at V and 3 bases at J, with 11 bases between. Looked up from germline, CDR1 is SGHNT and CDR2 is YYREEE (reference sequence). CDR3 length equals 14 residues.

The chain is built from TRBV5-5 and TRBJ1-2; possible D gene TRBD1, 6 bases. Trimming shortened V by 4 bases and J by 3 bases, and 13 bases separated the two germline ends. The CDR3 is made up of 14 amino acids. Germline V CDR1 and CDR2: SGHKS, YYEKEE (reference sequence). This CDR3 reads CASSPVTGDYGYTF. For the CDR3, the DNA is TGTGCCAGCAGCCCTGTGACAGGCGACTATGGCTACACCTTC.

V usage is TRBV7-2 and J usage is TRBJ2-2; 8 bases fit TRBD2. The V and J ends lost 5 bases and 5 bases, in that order; junction bases with no gene match: 1. The length of the CDR3 is 13 residues. CDR1 and CDR2 (germline): SGHTA, FQGNSA. CDR3 protein: CASSPGGTGELFF. The CDR3 nucleotides read TGTGCCAGCAGCCCGGGGGGGACCGGGGAGCTGTTTTTT. The full variable domain, with the rest looked up from reference TRBV7-2 and TRBJ2-2, is GAGVSQSPSNKVTEKGKDVELRCDPISGHTALYWYRQSLGQGLEFLIYFQGNSAPDKSGLPSDRFSAERTGGSVSTLTIQRTQQEDSAVYLCASSPGGTGELFFGEGSRLTVL.

V is TRBV4-3 and J is TRBJ1-6; D gene uncertain. The CDR3 runs 16 residues. The germline V gene has CDR1 LGHNA and CDR2 YSLEER. The V end was cut by 0 bases, the J end by 10 bases, with 16 bases between. CDR3 amino acids: CASSQDRPSLLSPLHF. The CDR3 DNA follows: TGCGCCAGCAGCCAAGATAGGCCTTCCTTACTCTCACCCCTCCACTTT.

The rearrangement links TRBV23-1 to TRBJ1-6, with 8 bases matching TRBD1. TRBV23-1 is treated as an ORF (open reading frame) with a function not yet certain. CDR3 size: 16 residues. V lost 3 bases and J lost 7; bases outside the gene matches: 8. The CDR3 sequence is CASSHLRDRKNSPLHF. In DNA form, the CDR3 reads TGCGCCAGCAGTCATCTACGGGACAGGAAAAATTCACCCCTCCACTTT.

The genes are TRBV5-1 and TRBJ1-6, with 8 bases that match TRBD1. Germline loops: CDR1 SGHRS, CDR2 YFSETQ. CDR3 length: 14 residues. V was pared by 0 bases and J by 11 bases, with 4 bases of the junction left unmatched. The CDR3, as DNA: TGCGCCAGCAGCTTGGGGACAGGGCGACCACCCCTCCACTTT. Translation gives CASSLGTGRPPLHF. The whole variable domain, filled in from reference TRBV5-1 and TRBJ1-6, reads KAGVTQTPRYLIKTRGQQVTLSCSPISGHRSVSWYQQTPGQGLQFLFEYFSETQRNKGNFPGRFSGRQFSNSRSEMNVSTLELGDSALYLCASSLGTGRPPLHFGNGTRLTVT.

The rearrangement uses TRBV30 and TRBJ2-5, with TRBD2 matching 8 bases. This CDR3 contains 16 residues. Trimming removed 0 bases from V and 2 bases from J; junction bases left unmatched: 8. Germline lookup yields CDR1 GTSNPN and CDR2 SVGIG (reference sequence). The CDR3 DNA sequence: TGTGCCTGGAGTGTCGGGGGGACTAGGGGACAAGAGACCCAGTACTTC. This translates into CAWSVGGTRGQETQYF.

The chain uses TRBV7-2 and TRBJ1-2, with D uncertain. V lost 7 bases, J lost 4 bases, and 10 bases lay in between. The CDR3 has 12 residues. Germline CDR1 SGHTA, CDR2 FQGNSA. The CDR3 nucleotides read TGTGCCAGCACCTCCGCGACCTATGGCTACACCTTC. Translating gives CASTSATYGYTF. Based on the CDR3 plus reference TRBV7-2 and TRBJ1-2, the full variable domain is GAGVSQSPSNKVTEKGKDVELRCDPISGHTALYWYRQSLGQGLEFLIYFQGNSAPDKSGLPSDRFSAERTGGSVSTLTIQRTQQEDSAVYLCASTSATYGYTFGSGTRLTVV.

In its sample, this clone was seen once. The V gene is TRBV5-1, the J gene TRBJ2-1, with D hard to call. The V and J ends lost 1 base and 7 bases respectively, with 6 bases between them. Germline V gene lookup returns CDR1 SGHRS and CDR2 YFSETQ. This CDR3 has 12 residues. In DNA form, the CDR3 reads TGCGCCAGCAGCTTGCGGGTTAATGAGCAGTTCTTC. Its protein is CASSLRVNEQFF.

This chain uses TRBV5-5 with TRBJ1-4; 10 bases fit TRBD1. The junction had 3 bases not matched to a gene; V was cut back by 2 bases and J by 8 bases. CDR1 is SGHKS, CDR2 YYEKEE, per germline (reference sequence). The CDR3 has 14 amino acids. The CDR3 reads CASSLWGQGEKLFF. CDR3 bases: TGTGCCAGCAGCTTATGGGGACAGGGGGAAAAACTGTTTTTT.

V and J are TRBV25-1 and TRBJ2-7; D could derive from TRBD1 or TRBD2 (5 bases each). Trimming took off 4 bases at V and 2 bases at J, with 9 bases between the two ends. The CDR3 consists of 13 residues. CDR1 is MGHDK and CDR2 is SYGVNS in the germline V gene. For the CDR3, the DNA is TGTGCCAGCAGTGTCGGGACCCCCTACGAGCAGTACTTC. It specifies CASSVGTPYEQYF.